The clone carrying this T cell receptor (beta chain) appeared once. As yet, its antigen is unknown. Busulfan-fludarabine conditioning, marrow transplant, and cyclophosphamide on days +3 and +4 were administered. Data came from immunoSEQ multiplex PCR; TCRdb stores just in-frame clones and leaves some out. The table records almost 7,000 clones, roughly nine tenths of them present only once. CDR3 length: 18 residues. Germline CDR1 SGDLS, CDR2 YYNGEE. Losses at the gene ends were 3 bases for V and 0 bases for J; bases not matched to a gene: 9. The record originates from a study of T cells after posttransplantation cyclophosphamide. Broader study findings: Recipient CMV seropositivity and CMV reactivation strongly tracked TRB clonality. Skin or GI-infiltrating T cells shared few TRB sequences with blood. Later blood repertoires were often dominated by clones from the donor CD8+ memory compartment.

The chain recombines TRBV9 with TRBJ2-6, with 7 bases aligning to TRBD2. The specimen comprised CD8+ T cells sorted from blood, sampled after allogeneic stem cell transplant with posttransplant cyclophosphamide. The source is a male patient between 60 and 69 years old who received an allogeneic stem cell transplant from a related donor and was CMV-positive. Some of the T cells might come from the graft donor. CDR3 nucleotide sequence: TGTGCCAGCAGCGCGTGGGGGGGGTCCCACTCTGGGGCCAACGTCCTGACTTTC. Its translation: CASSAWGGSHSGANVLTF.